The entry below describes one T cell receptor beta chain. The antigen it recognizes is unknown. The junction shows a germline mismatch at one end, possibly a read error. From the cysteine up to the phenylalanine, the CDR3 has a length of 16 residues. Just CDR3 DNA is preserved here, 48 bases in frame from base 1. CDR1 is given as PRHDT and CDR2 as FYEKMQ, both from the germline V gene (reference sequence). This record comes from a study of tumor and adjacent non-tumor tissue in lung cancer (dated by TCRdb to between 2018 and 2020). About the investigation overall: The cohort included roughly 11 adenocarcinoma, a couple of squamous cell carcinoma and 1 small cell lung cancer patients. In total, sequencing yielded 125,075,908 productive TCRbeta reads, which works out to an average of about 3.9 million reads per sample. For each patient, one tumor sample and one normal lung sample were taken, giving a few dozen paired specimens that underwent TCRbeta CDR3 sequencing. Ages among the roughly 15 patients ranged from about 30 to 85 years, there were approximately 10 men and 5 women, and disease was at TNM stage I to III. The study compared bulk TCRbeta repertoires from lung tumor tissue and matched distant non-tumor lung tissue of some 14 lung cancer patients. Broader findings and caveats from the paper: Only about 15 patients were in the cohort, and the authors stated that larger samples and more detailed clinical data are needed. A significantly larger cumulative share of the repertoire was made up by the top 100 clones in normal lung than in tumor tissue. Tumor tissue showed significantly higher TCR diversity (inverse Simpson) than normal lung tissue, at about 400 vs 150 (P = 0.0075, Mann-Whitney U test). TCR diversity was significantly higher in younger patients, and greater tumor TCR diversity was associated with shorter overall survival and shorter disease-free survival. The sequencing platform is not named in the methods, and unique molecular identifiers are not mentioned. Because peripheral blood was not sequenced, blood TCRbeta repertoires in the lung cancer patients of the study were not examined.

The library was produced with multiplex PCR. These reads were obtained on an Illumina HiSeq 2500. Following protocols modified from ARM-PCR, the researchers constructed TCRbeta libraries through three rounds of nested PCR with primers (Table S4). Before sequencing, PCR products of 200-500 bp were cut from the gel and purified using the QIAquick gel extraction kit. Turning to the authors' computational methods: Reads were cleaned using Trimmomatic, were merged into complete CDR3 sequences using FLASH, and were assigned to V(D)J germline segments using MiTCR. Clonal diversity was calculated as the inverse Simpson's index using VDJtools. In-frame sequences without a premature stop codon were defined as productive reads. Using fastp at Q25 and MiXCR, TCRdb reprocessed the public reads and kept productive beta chains. For every CDR3 protein sequence, its rows merge into one entry that carries the most common genes and DNA. None of the V and J calls come from the authors' own analysis; TCRdb made them. This sample is represented by roughly 81,000 distinct CDR3 sequences; 55% to 70% of them were singletons. The top ten clonotypes cover roughly 12% of the sample.

RNA was isolated from bulk unsorted tissue, and RNA quality was assessed with a NanoDrop ND-1000 and an Agilent 2100. The donors were newly diagnosed lung cancer patients admitted for thoracic surgery in China from August to November 2014 who had not received prior chemotherapy. The study excluded patients who had received radiotherapy or chemotherapy before or who had another cancer at the same time. Surgical tissue pieces of about 1-2.3 cm3 were preserved in RNAlater solution and were kept at -80 degrees C until use. This TCR came from an older woman with non-small cell lung cancer. In this chain, TRBV13 is recombined with TRBJ2-7, with 13 bases aligning to TRBD2. Source material: lung tumor tissue. The CDR3 reads CASSFGTSGDYYEQYF. The nucleotide sequence reads TGTGCTAGCAGCTTCGGGACTAGCGGGGACTACTACGAGCAGTACTTC.